Sequencing of this T cell receptor (beta chain) was carried out in a study of shared clonotypes between healthy human individuals. The test was conducted at deep level. The repertoire was sequenced with immunoSEQ multiplex PCR; TCRdb's copy has only in-frame clones and lacks some. The repertoire holds about 480,000 clones, with 79% as singletons. This clone was seen once. CDR3 length: 14 residues. Germline V lookup: CDR1 SGHAT, CDR2 FQNNGV. V lost 1 base and J lost 0, with 3 bases in between. Specimen: PBMCs. The chain uses TRBV11-2 and TRBJ1-4; D uncertain. The sequence derives from a middle-aged woman in good health. Some clones in this sample may be carry-over from other donors' samples. CDR3 residues: CASSLGTTNEKLFF. The CDR3, as DNA: TGTGCCAGCAGCTTAGGGACAACTAATGAAAAACTGTTTTTT.